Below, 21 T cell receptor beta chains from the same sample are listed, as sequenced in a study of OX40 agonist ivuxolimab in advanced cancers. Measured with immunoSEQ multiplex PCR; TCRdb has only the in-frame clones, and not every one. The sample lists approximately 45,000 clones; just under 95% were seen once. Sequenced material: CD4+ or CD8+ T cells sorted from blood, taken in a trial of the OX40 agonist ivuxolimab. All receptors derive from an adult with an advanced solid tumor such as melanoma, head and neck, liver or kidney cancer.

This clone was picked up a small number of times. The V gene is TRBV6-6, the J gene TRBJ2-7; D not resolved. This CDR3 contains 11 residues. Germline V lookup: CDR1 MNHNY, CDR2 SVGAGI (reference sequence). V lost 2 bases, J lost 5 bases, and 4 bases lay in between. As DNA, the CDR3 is TGTGCCAGCAGTTACGATAACGAGCAGTACTTC. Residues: CASSYDNEQYF.

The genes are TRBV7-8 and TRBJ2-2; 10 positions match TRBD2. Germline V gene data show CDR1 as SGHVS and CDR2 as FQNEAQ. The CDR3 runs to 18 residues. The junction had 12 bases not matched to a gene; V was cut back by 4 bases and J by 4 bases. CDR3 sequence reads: CASSSGLAGAIGTGELFF. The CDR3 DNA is TGTGCCAGCAGCTCGGGCCTAGCGGGAGCGATCGGCACCGGGGAGCTGTTTTTT.

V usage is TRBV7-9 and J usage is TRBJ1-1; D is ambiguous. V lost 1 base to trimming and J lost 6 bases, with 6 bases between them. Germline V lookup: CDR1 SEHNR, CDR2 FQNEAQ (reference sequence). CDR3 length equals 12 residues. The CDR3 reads CASSLGVAEAFF. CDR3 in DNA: TGTGCCAGCAGCTTAGGGGTGGCTGAAGCTTTCTTT.

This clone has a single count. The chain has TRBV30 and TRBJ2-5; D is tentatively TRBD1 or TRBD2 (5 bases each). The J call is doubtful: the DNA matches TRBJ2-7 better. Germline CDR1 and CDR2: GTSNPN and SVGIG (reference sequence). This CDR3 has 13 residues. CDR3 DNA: TGTGCCTGGAGTGTTGGGACGCTTTACGAGCAGTACTTC. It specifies CAWSVGTLYEQYF.

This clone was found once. DNA for the CDR3: TGTGCCAGCAGTCCCACCCGGGGAAACAATGAGCAGTTCTTC. Translation: CASSPTRGNNEQFF. V usage is TRBV6-6 and J usage is TRBJ2-1; tentative D call: TRBD2 (5 bases). The CDR3 runs to 14 residues. The germline V gene encodes CDR1 MNHNY and CDR2 SVGAGI (reference sequence). V was cut by 5 bases and J by 5 bases, with 13 bases left in between.

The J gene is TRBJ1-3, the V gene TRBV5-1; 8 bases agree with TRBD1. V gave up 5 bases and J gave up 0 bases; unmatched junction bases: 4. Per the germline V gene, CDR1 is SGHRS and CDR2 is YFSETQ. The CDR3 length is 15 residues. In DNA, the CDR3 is TGCGCCAGCAGTGTTACAGGGGGCTCTGGAAACACCATATATTTT. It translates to CASSVTGGSGNTIYF.

CDR3 bases: TGTGCCAGCAGCTTAGACGGGAGTTTTACAGATACGCAGTATTTT. Amino acid sequence: CASSLDGSFTDTQYF. The chain links TRBV7-2 to TRBJ2-3, with D possibly matching TRBD2 (6 bases). Germline V gene data show CDR1 as SGHTA and CDR2 as FQGNSA. V was shortened by 1 base and J by 3 bases, with 11 bases between the two germline ends. The CDR3 length is 15 residues.

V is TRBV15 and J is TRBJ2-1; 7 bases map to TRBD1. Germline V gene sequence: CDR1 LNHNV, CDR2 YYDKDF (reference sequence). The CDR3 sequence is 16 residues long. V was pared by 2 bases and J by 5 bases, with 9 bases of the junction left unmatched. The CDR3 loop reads CATSRFRGSADNEQFF. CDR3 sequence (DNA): TGTGCCACCAGCAGATTCAGGGGGAGTGCTGACAATGAGCAGTTCTTC.

CDR3 protein: CASSVAGAPYNEQFF. As DNA, the CDR3 is TGTGCCAGCAGCGTAGCAGGGGCCCCCTACAATGAGCAGTTCTTC. The chain has TRBV9 and TRBJ2-1, with a weak D call TRBD1 (6 bases). The CDR3 is 15 residues long. In germline, CDR1 is SGDLS, CDR2 YYNGEE. Between the trimmed V and J ends, which lost 0 bases and 2 bases, there was a span of 9 bases.

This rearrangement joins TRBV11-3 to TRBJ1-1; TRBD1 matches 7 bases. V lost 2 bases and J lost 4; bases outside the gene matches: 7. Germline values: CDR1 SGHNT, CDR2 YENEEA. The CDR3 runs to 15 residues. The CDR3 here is CASSLSDRLTTEAFF. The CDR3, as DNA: TGTGCCAGCAGCTTATCGGACAGGCTGACCACTGAAGCTTTCTTT.

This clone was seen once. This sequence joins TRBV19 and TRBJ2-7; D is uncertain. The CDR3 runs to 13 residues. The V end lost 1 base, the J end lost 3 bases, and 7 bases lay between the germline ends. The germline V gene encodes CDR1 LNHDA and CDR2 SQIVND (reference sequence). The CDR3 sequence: CASSIGKGYEQYF. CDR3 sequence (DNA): TGTGCCAGTAGTATAGGAAAGGGCTACGAGCAGTACTTC.

The CDR3 DNA reads TGTGCCAGCAGTTTATCCCTGGGGAGGGGGCACGGATTAAACACTGAAGCTTTCTTT. Translating gives CASSLSLGRGHGLNTEAFF. The genes are TRBV6-8 and TRBJ1-1, with 7 bases fitting TRBD1. The CDR3 loop spans 19 amino acids. Per the germline V gene, CDR1 is MNHGY and CDR2 is SAAAGT. The junction had 19 bases not matched to a gene; V was cut back by 4 bases and J by 2 bases.

CDR3 residues: CASSAHRGPSRDTQYF. In nucleotides, the CDR3 is TGTGCCAGCAGTGCGCACAGGGGGCCATCCCGGGATACGCAGTATTTT. The chain links TRBV27 to TRBJ2-3; 9 bases are a match to TRBD1. The CDR3 consists of 16 residues. CDR1 is MNHEY, CDR2 SMNVEV, per germline (reference sequence). The V segment lost 5 bases and the J segment 6 bases; nucleotides outside the gene matches: 12.

For the CDR3, the DNA is TGTGCCAGCAGCTTAGTGTCGGGCAGGGGGGCTCCTGGAAACACCATATATTTT. It translates to CASSLVSGRGAPGNTIYF. V is TRBV7-2 and J is TRBJ1-3; TRBD1 matches 7 bases. The CDR3 runs 18 residues. The ends lost 1 base at V and 2 bases at J; junction bases unmatched: 11. CDR1 is SGHTA, CDR2 FQGNSA, per germline.

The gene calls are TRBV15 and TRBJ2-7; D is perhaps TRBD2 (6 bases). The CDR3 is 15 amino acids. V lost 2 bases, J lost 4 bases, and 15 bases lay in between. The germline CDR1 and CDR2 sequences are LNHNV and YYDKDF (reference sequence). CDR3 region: CATSRTDGGFYEQYF. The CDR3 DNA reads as TGTGCCACCAGCAGAACAGACGGGGGATTTTACGAGCAGTACTTC.

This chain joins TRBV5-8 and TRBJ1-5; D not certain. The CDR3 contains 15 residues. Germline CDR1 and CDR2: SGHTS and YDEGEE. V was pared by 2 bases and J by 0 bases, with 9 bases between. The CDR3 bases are TGTGCCAGCAGCTTTTCGTCTTATAGCAATCAGCCCCAGCATTTT. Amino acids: CASSFSSYSNQPQHF.

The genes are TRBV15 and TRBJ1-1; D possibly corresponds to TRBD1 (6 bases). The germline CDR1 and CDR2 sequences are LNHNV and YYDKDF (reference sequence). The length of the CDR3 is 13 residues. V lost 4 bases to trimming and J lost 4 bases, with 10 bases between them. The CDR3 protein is CATSIGTTTEAFF. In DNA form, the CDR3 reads TGTGCCACCAGCATCGGGACAACCACTGAAGCTTTCTTT.

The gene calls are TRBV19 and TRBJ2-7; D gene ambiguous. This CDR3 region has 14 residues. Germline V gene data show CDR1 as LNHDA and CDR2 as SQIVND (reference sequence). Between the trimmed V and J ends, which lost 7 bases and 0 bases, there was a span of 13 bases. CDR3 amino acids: CASKIWTGSYEQYF. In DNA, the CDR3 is TGTGCCAGTAAAATATGGACGGGCTCCTACGAGCAGTACTTC.

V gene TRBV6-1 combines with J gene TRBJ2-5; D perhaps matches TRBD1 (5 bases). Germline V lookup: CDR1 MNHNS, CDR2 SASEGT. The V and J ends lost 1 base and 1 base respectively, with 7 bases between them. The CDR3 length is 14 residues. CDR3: CASSEGGSQETQYF. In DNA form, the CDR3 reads TGTGCCAGCAGTGAAGGGGGCAGCCAAGAGACCCAGTACTTC.

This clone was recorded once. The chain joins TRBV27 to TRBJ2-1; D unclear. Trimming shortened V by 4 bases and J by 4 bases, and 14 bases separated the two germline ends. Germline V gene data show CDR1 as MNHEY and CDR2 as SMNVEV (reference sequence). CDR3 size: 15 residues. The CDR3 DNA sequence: TGTGCCAGCAGTTGGGCTTTAGGCAATTACAATGAGCAGTTCTTC. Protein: CASSWALGNYNEQFF.

The DNA of the CDR3 is TGTGCCAGCAGTTCGTTGGCGGGCGGGGAGCTGTTTTTT. Translation: CASSSLAGGELFF. The chain carries TRBV27 and TRBJ2-2, with a possible D match to TRBD2 (5 bases). The CDR3 is made up of 13 amino acids. With 4 bases removed from V and 7 bases from J, the gap between germline ends came to 10 bases. Germline CDR1 is MNHEY and CDR2 is SMNVEV (reference sequence).